In this sample, the clone carrying this TCR beta chain turned up a few times. The V end lost 4 bases, the J end lost 5 bases, and 8 bases lay between the germline ends. The CDR3 has 12 amino acids. CDR1 and CDR2 from the germline V gene are KGHSH and LQKENI. The data were taken from a study of blood T cell repertoires in COVID-19. Study context: Acute and convalescent COVID-19 samples came from the United States, Italy and Spain. Nucleic acid was either cDNA or gDNA, and it came from T cells, B-cell-depleted T cells, or PBMCs.

In the study's own analysis: Reference gene primers were amplified, and this amplification served to estimate nucleated cell counts. The repertoire was sequenced with immunoSEQ multiplex PCR; TCRdb's copy has only in-frame clones and lacks some. V and J calls and clone size are those listed in that table; D and trimming were worked out from the DNA. Of about 110,000 clones in the sample, about three quarters are singletons; the top ten hold approximately 0.79%. The source of this sequence is a human donor with acute or convalescent COVID-19. The donor label of this sample is uncertain. Sequenced input: peripheral blood. The chain links TRBV18 to TRBJ1-1; no reliable D call. CDR3 region: CASSLGRTEAFF. The CDR3 bases are TGTGCCAGCTCACTTGGGAGGACTGAAGCTTTCTTT.